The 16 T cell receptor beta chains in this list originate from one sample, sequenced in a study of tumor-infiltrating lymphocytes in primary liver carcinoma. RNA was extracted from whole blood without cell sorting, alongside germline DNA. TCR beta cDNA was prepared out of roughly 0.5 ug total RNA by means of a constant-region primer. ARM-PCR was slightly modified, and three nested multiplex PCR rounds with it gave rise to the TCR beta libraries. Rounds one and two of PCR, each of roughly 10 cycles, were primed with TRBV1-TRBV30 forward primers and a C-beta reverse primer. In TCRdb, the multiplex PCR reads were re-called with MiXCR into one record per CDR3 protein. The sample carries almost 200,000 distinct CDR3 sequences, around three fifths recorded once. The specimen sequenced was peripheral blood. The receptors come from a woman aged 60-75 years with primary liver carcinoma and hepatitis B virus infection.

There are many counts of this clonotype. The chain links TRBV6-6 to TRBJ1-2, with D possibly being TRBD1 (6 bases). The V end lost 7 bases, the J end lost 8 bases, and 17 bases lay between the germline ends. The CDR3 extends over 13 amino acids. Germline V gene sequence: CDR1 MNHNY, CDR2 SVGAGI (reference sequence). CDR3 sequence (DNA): TGTGCCAGCATCGACGAGGGGGTTGTAGGCTACACCTTC. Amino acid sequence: CASIDEGVVGYTF.

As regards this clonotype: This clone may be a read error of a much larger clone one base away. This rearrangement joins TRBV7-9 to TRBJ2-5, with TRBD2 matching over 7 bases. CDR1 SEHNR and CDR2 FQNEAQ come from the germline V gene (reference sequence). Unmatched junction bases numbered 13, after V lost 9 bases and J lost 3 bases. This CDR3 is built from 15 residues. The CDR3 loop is CARSLGTTFKETQYF. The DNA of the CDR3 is TGTGCCAGAAGCCTGGGGACTACCTTCAAAGAGACCCAGTACTTC.

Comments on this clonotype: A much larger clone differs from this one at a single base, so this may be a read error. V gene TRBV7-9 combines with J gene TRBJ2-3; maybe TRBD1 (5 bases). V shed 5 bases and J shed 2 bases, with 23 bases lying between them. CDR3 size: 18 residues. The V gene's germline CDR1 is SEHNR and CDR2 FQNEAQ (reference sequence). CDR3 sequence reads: CASSPRPNQGPYTDTQYF. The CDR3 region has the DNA TGTGCCAGCAGCCCTAGGCCCAATCAGGGCCCTTACACAGATACGCAGTATTTT.

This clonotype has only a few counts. CDR3 residues: CASSLPGDDYGYTF. Written as DNA, the CDR3 is TGTGCCAGCAGCTTACCAGGGGACGACTATGGCTACACCTTC. The rearrangement joins TRBV5-8 to TRBJ1-2; a possible D gene is TRBD1 (6 bases). Trimming removed 2 bases at V and 3 bases at J, with 11 bases between. Germline CDR1 reads SGHTS; CDR2 reads YDEGEE. The CDR3 is 14 residues long.

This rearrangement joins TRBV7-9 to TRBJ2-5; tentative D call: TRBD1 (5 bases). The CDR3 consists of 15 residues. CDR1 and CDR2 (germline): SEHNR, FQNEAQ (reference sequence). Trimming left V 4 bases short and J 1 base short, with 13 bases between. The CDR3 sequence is CASSSTDPTQETQYF. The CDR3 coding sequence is TGTGCCAGCAGCTCGACAGACCCTACCCAAGAGACCCAGTACTTC.

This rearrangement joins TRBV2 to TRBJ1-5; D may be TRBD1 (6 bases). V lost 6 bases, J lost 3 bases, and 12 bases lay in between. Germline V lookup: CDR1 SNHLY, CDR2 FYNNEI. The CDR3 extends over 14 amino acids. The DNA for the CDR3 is TGTGCCAGCAGGGAACAGGGTACCAATCAGCCCCAGCATTTT. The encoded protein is CASREQGTNQPQHF.

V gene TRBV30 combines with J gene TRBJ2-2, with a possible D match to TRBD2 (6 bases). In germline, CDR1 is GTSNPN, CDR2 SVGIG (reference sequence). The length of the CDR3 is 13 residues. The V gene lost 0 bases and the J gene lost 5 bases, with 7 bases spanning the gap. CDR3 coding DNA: TGTGCCTGGAGTGTACGGGGGACCGGGGAGCTGTTTTTT. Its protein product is CAWSVRGTGELFF.

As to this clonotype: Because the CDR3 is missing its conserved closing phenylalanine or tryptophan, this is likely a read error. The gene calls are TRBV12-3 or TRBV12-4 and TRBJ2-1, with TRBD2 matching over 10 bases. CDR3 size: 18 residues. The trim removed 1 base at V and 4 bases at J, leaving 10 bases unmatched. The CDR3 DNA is TGTGCCAGCAGTTTAGGGGCAGGGCCGGGACTAGCGTACAATGAGCAGTTCTTA. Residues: CASSLGAGPGLAYNEQFL.

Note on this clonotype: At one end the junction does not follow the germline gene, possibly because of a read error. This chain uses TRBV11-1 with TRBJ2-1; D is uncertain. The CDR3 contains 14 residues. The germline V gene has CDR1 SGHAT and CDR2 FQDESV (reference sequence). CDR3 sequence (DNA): TGTGCCAGCGGCCCTGGGCAGTCCTACAACGAGCAGTTCTTC. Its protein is CASGPGQSYNEQFF. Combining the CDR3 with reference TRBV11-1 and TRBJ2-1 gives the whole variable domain EAEVAQSPRYKITEKSQAVAFWCDPISGHATLYWYRQILGQGPELLVQFQDESVVDDSQLPKDRFSAERLKGVDSTLKIQPAELGDSAMYLCASGPGQSYNEQFFGPGTRLTVL.

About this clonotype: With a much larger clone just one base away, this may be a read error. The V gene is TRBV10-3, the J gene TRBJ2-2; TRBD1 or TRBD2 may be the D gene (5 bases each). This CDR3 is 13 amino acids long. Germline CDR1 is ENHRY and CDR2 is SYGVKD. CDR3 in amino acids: CAISERQPGDLFF. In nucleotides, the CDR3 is TGTGCCATCAGTGAGAGGCAGCCCGGGGACCTGTTTTTT.

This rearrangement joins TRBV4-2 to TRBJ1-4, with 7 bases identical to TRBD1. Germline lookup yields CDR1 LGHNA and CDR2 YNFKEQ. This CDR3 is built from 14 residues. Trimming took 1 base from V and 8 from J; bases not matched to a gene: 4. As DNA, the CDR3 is TGTGCCAGCAGCCAAGGTCAGGGGGGCGAAAAACTGTTTTTT. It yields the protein CASSQGQGGEKLFF.

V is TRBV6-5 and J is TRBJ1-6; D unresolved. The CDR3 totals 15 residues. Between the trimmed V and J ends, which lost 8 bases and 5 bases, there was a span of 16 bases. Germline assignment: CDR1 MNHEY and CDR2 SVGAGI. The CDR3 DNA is TGTGCCAGCTGCTATCGCAGTAGTGATAATTCACCCCTCCACTTT. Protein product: CASCYRSSDNSPLHF.

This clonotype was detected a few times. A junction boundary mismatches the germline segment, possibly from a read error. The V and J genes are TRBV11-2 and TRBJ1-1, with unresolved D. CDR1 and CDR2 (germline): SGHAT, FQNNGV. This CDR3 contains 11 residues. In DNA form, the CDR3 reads TGTGCCAGCAGCTTTGGAGGAGAGGACTATTTT. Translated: CASSFGGEDYF.

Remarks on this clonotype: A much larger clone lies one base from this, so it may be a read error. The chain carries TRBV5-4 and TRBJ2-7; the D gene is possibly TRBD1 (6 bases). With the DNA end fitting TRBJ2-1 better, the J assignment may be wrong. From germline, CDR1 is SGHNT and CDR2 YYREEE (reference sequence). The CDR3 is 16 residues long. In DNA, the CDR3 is TGTGCCAGCAGGGACAGTGGCGTACCCGGAGGACGGGAGCAGTTCTTC. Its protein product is CASRDSGVPGGREQFF.

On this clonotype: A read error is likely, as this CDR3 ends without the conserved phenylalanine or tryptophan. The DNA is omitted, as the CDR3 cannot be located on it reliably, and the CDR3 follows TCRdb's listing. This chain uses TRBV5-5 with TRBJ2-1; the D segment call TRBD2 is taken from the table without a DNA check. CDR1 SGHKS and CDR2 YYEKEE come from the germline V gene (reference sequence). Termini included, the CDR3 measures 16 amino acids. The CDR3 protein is CASSNDLVFPYNERFL.

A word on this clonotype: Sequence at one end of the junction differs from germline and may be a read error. Written as DNA, the CDR3 is TGTGTCAGCAGTTGGCTTTCCCAGAATGGCTACACCTTC. This translates into CVSSWLSQNGYTF. V usage is TRBV12-3 or TRBV12-4 and J usage is TRBJ1-2; no firm D call. The CDR3 is 13 residues long.